These 32 T cell receptor beta chains share one sample of origin, sequenced in a study of glioma-infiltrating T cells after dendritic cell vaccination. Specified time point: after dendritic cell vaccination, including at tumor progression/relapse. Some clones are missing from TCRdb's copy, which holds only in-frame ones; the method was immunoSEQ multiplex PCR. This table holds tens of thousands of clones, over 65% found once. Sequences were derived from blood, sampled after dendritic cell vaccination. The receptor source for this set is a human donor with glioblastoma.

The V call is TRBV7-6, the J call TRBJ2-5, with D uncertain. V was shortened by 3 bases and J by 1 base, with 12 bases between the two germline ends. The CDR3 has 15 residues. CDR1 and CDR2 from the germline V gene are SGHVS and FNYEAQ. The CDR3 loop reads CASSFILRRQETQYF. The CDR3 DNA follows: TGTGCCAGCAGCTTCATACTAAGGCGCCAAGAGACCCAGTACTTC.

This clone was observed a handful of times. V usage is TRBV5-8 and J usage is TRBJ2-3; TRBD2 matches at 7 bases. CDR1 and CDR2 (germline): SGHTS, YDEGEE. Losses at the gene ends were 2 bases for V and 3 bases for J; bases not matched to a gene: 9. CDR3 size: 16 residues. The CDR3 coding sequence is TGTGCCAGCAGCTTCGACAGCGGGGCCCTAACAGATACGCAGTATTTT. Amino acid sequence: CASSFDSGALTDTQYF.

The J gene is TRBJ1-1, the V gene TRBV6-5; a possible D gene is TRBD1 (6 bases). Germline CDR1 reads MNHEY; CDR2 reads SVGAGI. This CDR3 is built from 14 residues. V lost 5 bases and J lost 5, with 15 bases in between. The CDR3: CASSKRGRGTEAFF. The CDR3 bases are TGTGCCAGCAGTAAAAGGGGGAGGGGGACTGAAGCTTTCTTT.

The chain employs TRBV9 and TRBJ2-5; possibly TRBD1 for D (5 bases). Near its end, the DNA agrees better with TRBJ2-7, so the J call may be wrong. CDR3 length equals 15 residues. Per germline, CDR1 SGDLS and CDR2 YYNGEE. This chain's CDR3 is CASSVSDSRIHEQYF. The CDR3 DNA reads TGTGCCAGCAGCGTATCCGACAGCAGGATCCACGAGCAGTACTTC.

This clone occurred once. The chain employs TRBV7-2 and TRBJ1-6; 9 nucleotides agree with TRBD1. J lost 4 bases, V lost 3 bases, and 4 bases had no gene match. The CDR3 has 16 residues. Germline V lookup: CDR1 SGHTA, CDR2 FQGNSA. This CDR3 reads CASSFTGGAYNSPLHF. The CDR3 nucleotides are TGTGCCAGCAGCTTTACAGGGGGCGCGTATAATTCACCCCTCCACTTT.

The J gene is TRBJ2-5, the V gene TRBV19, with 13 nucleotides matching TRBD2. V gave up 0 bases and J gave up 2 bases; unmatched junction bases: 15. The CDR3 is made up of 21 amino acids. Germline-derived CDR1 and CDR2 are LNHDA and SQIVND (reference sequence). CDR3 bases: TGTGCCAGTAGTATAGAATCCCCTCTACCGGGACTAGCGGGGAGACAAGAGACCCAGTACTTC. It encodes CASSIESPLPGLAGRQETQYF.

The sample holds a few counts of this clone. V usage is TRBV6-6 and J usage is TRBJ2-2; 7 bases line up with TRBD2. Germline CDR1 is MNHNY and CDR2 is SVGAGI (reference sequence). Losses at the gene ends were 6 bases for V and 4 bases for J; bases not matched to a gene: 11. This CDR3 is built from 16 residues. The CDR3: CASSQAPGGGTGELFF. The CDR3 DNA sequence: TGTGCCAGCAGCCAGGCCCCGGGGGGTGGCACCGGGGAGCTGTTTTTT.

The V gene is TRBV30, the J gene TRBJ1-5; 7 bases map to TRBD1. The length of the CDR3 is 15 residues. The junction had 5 bases not matched to a gene; V was cut back by 1 base and J by 2 bases. The germline V gene encodes CDR1 GTSNPN and CDR2 SVGIG (reference sequence). This chain's CDR3 is CAWSGSGQGNQPQHF. The CDR3 DNA follows: TGTGCCTGGAGTGGATCTGGACAGGGCAATCAGCCCCAGCATTTT.

The chain recombines TRBV6-5 with TRBJ1-5; D is possibly TRBD1 (6 bases). V was pared by 6 bases and J by 3 bases, with 15 bases between. This CDR3 has 15 residues. From germline, CDR1 is MNHEY and CDR2 SVGAGI. DNA for the CDR3: TGTGCCAGCAGACCCCTAACAGGGACCAATCAGCCCCAGCATTTT. Translating gives CASRPLTGTNQPQHF.

The chain combines TRBV19 with TRBJ2-7, with a possible D match to TRBD1 (5 bases). V was clipped by 3 bases and J by 3 bases, with 9 bases between them. Germline V CDR1 and CDR2: LNHDA, SQIVND (reference sequence). The CDR3 has 13 residues. For the CDR3, the DNA is TGTGCCAGTAGTATCGGGCAGGGCTACGAGCAGTACTTC. Translation gives CASSIGQGYEQYF.

The chain combines TRBV11-2 with TRBJ2-7, with 7 bases identical to TRBD1. Germline values: CDR1 SGHAT, CDR2 FQNNGV. This CDR3 spans 14 amino acids. J lost 6 bases, V lost 8 bases, and 13 bases had no gene match. The CDR3 sequence is CASRTATGSAEQYF. The CDR3 coding sequence is TGTGCCAGCCGCACCGCGACAGGGTCGGCCGAGCAGTACTTC.

The chain employs TRBV5-8 and TRBJ1-1; D is undetermined. This CDR3 region has 13 residues. The V end was cut by 2 bases, the J end by 0 bases, with 5 bases between. CDR1 and CDR2 (germline): SGHTS, YDEGEE. CDR3 coding DNA: TGTGCCAGCAGCTTAACAGTGAACACTGAAGCTTTCTTT. This codes for CASSLTVNTEAFF.

This clone was recorded once. The chain combines TRBV30 with TRBJ1-4; no clear D. CDR1 and CDR2 (germline): GTSNPN, SVGIG (reference sequence). CDR3 length: 16 residues. V gave up 6 bases and J gave up 0 bases, with 17 bases separating them. CDR3 sequence (DNA): TGTGCCTGTCGTTTACCGGCAGGCCCAACTAATGAAAAACTGTTTTTT. It codes for CACRLPAGPTNEKLFF.

This clone occurred a few times. The CDR3 nucleotides read TGTGCCTGGAGTGTTGGGGCCAATCAGCCCCAGCATTTT. It encodes CAWSVGANQPQHF. The genes are TRBV30 and TRBJ1-5; D might be TRBD1 (5 bases). CDR1 is GTSNPN, CDR2 SVGIG, per germline (reference sequence). The CDR3 is made up of 13 amino acids. Trimming took 0 bases from V and 3 from J, leaving 6 bases between them.

This clone has only one observation. The chain joins TRBV14 to TRBJ2-3, with 7 bases identical to TRBD2. The CDR3 runs to 15 residues. J gave up 1 base and V 4 bases, and 5 bases lay outside the gene matches. In germline, CDR1 is SGHDN, CDR2 FVKESK. CDR3 sequence reads: CASSLLAGGTDTQYF. Written as DNA, the CDR3 is TGTGCCAGCAGCCTTCTCGCGGGGGGCACAGATACGCAGTATTTT.

This chain connects TRBV10-2 to TRBJ2-7; 7 positions agree with TRBD2. CDR3 length: 15 amino acids. Trimming at V came to 0 bases and at J to 2 bases, leaving 4 bases not matched to a gene. Germline CDR1 is WSHSY and CDR2 is SAAADI. DNA for the CDR3: TGCGCCAGCAGTGAGTCGTGGGGGGGGGCCTACGAGCAGTACTTC. It specifies CASSESWGGAYEQYF.

This clone was detected a few times. The chain combines TRBV5-1 with TRBJ2-2; unclear D gene. Trimming left V 1 base short and J 5 bases short, with 6 bases between. Per the germline V gene, CDR1 is SGHRS and CDR2 is YFSETQ. This CDR3 is 13 amino acids long. The CDR3 protein is CASSLKATGELFF. The CDR3 DNA reads as TGCGCCAGCAGCTTGAAAGCAACCGGGGAGCTGTTTTTT.

The rearrangement uses TRBV5-4 and TRBJ2-1; the match to TRBD2 covers 15 bases. J was trimmed by 8 bases and V by 3 bases; bases with no gene match: 3. The CDR3 has 15 residues. Germline-derived CDR1 and CDR2 are SGHNT and YYREEE (reference sequence). The CDR3 DNA reads as TGTGCCAGCAGCTCTGGACTAGCGGGGGGGGATGAGCAGTTCTTC. Translation gives CASSSGLAGGDEQFF.

This clone was detected once. The chain uses TRBV2 and TRBJ1-4; TRBD1 matches 8 bases. The CDR3 contains 14 residues. The junction had 7 bases not matched to a gene; V was cut back by 7 bases and J by 6 bases. Germline CDR1 is SNHLY and CDR2 is FYNNEI. The CDR3 bases are TGTGCCAGCACCCGGACAGGGCTGGATGAAAAACTGTTTTTT. Translation gives CASTRTGLDEKLFF.

The chain employs TRBV6-5 and TRBJ1-1, with TRBD1 as a possible D gene (6 bases). The germline gives CDR1 MNHEY, CDR2 SVGAGI. V lost 8 bases, J lost 6 bases, and 19 bases lay in between. The CDR3 is made up of 14 amino acids. In DNA form, the CDR3 reads TGTGCCAGCGATAAGACTCAGGGGTACGCTGAAGCTTTCTTT. Protein product: CASDKTQGYAEAFF.

Only one count was recorded for this clone. This chain uses TRBV4-2 with TRBJ2-1; D remains ambiguous. Germline V gene lookup returns CDR1 LGHNA and CDR2 YNFKEQ. V lost 1 base and J lost 2, with 15 bases in between. CDR3 length equals 17 residues. Here the CDR3 reads CASSQAQDRTPYNEQFF. The CDR3 DNA reads as TGTGCCAGCAGCCAAGCCCAGGATAGAACTCCCTACAATGAGCAGTTCTTC.

J is TRBJ1-4 and V is TRBV10-3, with D unresolved. The CDR3 has 15 residues. Trimming took 3 bases from V and 4 from J, leaving 12 bases between them. Germline CDR1 is ENHRY and CDR2 is SYGVKD. The CDR3 DNA reads TGTGCCATCAGTGATACGGGTCGGCTTAATGAAAAACTGTTTTTT. Translation gives CAISDTGRLNEKLFF.

This chain connects TRBV7-8 to TRBJ2-2; TRBD2 matches at 10 bases. This CDR3 is built from 17 residues. Trimming took 2 bases from V and 4 from J; bases not matched to a gene: 7. Germline-derived CDR1 and CDR2 are SGHVS and FQNEAQ. As DNA, the CDR3 is TGTGCCAGCAGCTTATGGGAAAGCGGGGGGGCCACCGGGGAGCTGTTTTTT. It specifies CASSLWESGGATGELFF.

The chain is built from TRBV4-1 and TRBJ2-7; a weak D match, TRBD2 (6 bases). The germline V gene has CDR1 MGHRA and CDR2 YSYEKL. This CDR3 comprises 18 residues. The V and J ends lost 0 bases and 0 bases respectively, with 18 bases between them. In DNA form, the CDR3 reads TGCGCCAGCAGCCAAGAATTGGGAGGCAGCTTAAGCTCCTACGAGCAGTACTTC. Its protein product is CASSQELGGSLSSYEQYF.

This chain joins TRBV6-5 and TRBJ1-5; 8 bases agree with TRBD1. Trimming removed 7 bases from V and 4 bases from J; junction bases left unmatched: 6. The CDR3 has 14 amino acids. Germline values: CDR1 MNHEY, CDR2 SVGAGI. The CDR3 region is CASKRTGQNQPQHF. For the CDR3, the DNA is TGTGCCAGCAAACGGACAGGGCAAAATCAGCCCCAGCATTTT.

The chain recombines TRBV11-1 with TRBJ2-1, with D perhaps matching TRBD2 (7 bases). V was pared by 3 bases and J by 5 bases, with 14 bases between. There are 15 residues in the CDR3. Germline V lookup: CDR1 SGHAT, CDR2 FQDESV (reference sequence). The CDR3 region is CASSLRRGRHNEQFF. For the CDR3, the DNA is TGTGCCAGCAGCTTGCGGCGGGGGCGACACAATGAGCAGTTCTTC.

The chain carries TRBV27 and TRBJ2-7, with 9 bases lining up with TRBD1. The CDR3 has 17 residues. V was clipped by 3 bases and J by 4 bases; unmatched bases: 13. CDR1 is MNHEY, CDR2 SMNVEV, per germline (reference sequence). In nucleotides, the CDR3 is TGTGCCAGCAGTTTGAGGGTTACGGGGACAGGGCTTTACGAGCAGTACTTC. Translated: CASSLRVTGTGLYEQYF.

The CDR3 region is CASSLVLNTEAFF. The CDR3 region has the DNA TGTGCCAGCAGCCTAGTACTGAACACTGAAGCTTTCTTT. This chain uses TRBV28 with TRBJ1-1; D gene ambiguous. Trimming cost V 6 bases and J 0 bases, with 8 bases left between them. This CDR3 is 13 amino acids long. Germline V gene data show CDR1 as MDHEN and CDR2 as SYDVKM.

The chain carries TRBV27 and TRBJ2-7; perhaps TRBD1 as D (5 bases). The germline gives CDR1 MNHEY, CDR2 SMNVEV (reference sequence). CDR3 size: 14 residues. V lost 5 bases and J lost 6, with 17 bases in between. In nucleotides, the CDR3 is TGTGCCAGCAGTCAGACGCCGGACATAAGCGAGCAGTACTTC. The encoded protein is CASSQTPDISEQYF.

The DNA for the CDR3 is TGTGCCAGCAGCGTGGGGACAGGGCAAGAGACCCAGTACTTC. It codes for CASSVGTGQETQYF. V is TRBV9 and J is TRBJ2-5; TRBD1 matches 9 bases. This CDR3 comprises 14 residues. Germline assignment: CDR1 SGDLS and CDR2 YYNGEE. Trimming at V came to 2 bases and at J to 2 bases, leaving 1 base not matched to a gene.

The chain recombines TRBV9 with TRBJ1-5, with D possibly TRBD1 on 6 matching bases. This CDR3 is 15 amino acids long. V shed 4 bases and J shed 7 bases, with 18 bases lying between them. CDR1 is SGDLS and CDR2 is YYNGEE in the germline V gene. CDR3 bases: TGTGCCAGCAGCCAATATACAGGGATAGGACAGCCCCAGCATTTT. Translation gives CASSQYTGIGQPQHF.

This CDR3 reads CASSYSIRVSEAFF. The DNA for the CDR3 is TGTGCCAGCAGTTACTCCATCCGGGTTAGTGAAGCTTTCTTT. The genes are TRBV6-5 and TRBJ1-1; D gene unclear. This CDR3 is 14 amino acids long. The germline CDR1 and CDR2 sequences are MNHEY and SVGAGI. Trimming took 0 bases from V and 7 from J, leaving 12 bases between them.